One sample yielded the 23 T cell receptor beta chains listed below, sequenced in a study of shared clonotypes between healthy human individuals (dated by TCRdb to 2020 to 2022). Libraries came from the immunoSEQ multiplex PCR assay. Imported from immuneACCESS, the table was reduced by TCRdb to in-frame sequences with V and J called. These copies leave out some clones; in studies compared against another copy, an unresolved V gene accounts for under half, and the cause of the remainder is not known. For this sample there are roughly 2.5 million clones; roughly nine tenths appear just once. Over 0.12% of the sample goes to the ten largest clones. The sample was naive CD4+ T cells sorted from blood. According to the study, the label for this sample's cell subset or site signals: CD45RA+ positively selected. Receptors originate from a man aged 18 to 29 in good health.

This chain joins TRBV30 and TRBJ2-1; TRBD2 matches 8 bases. The V gene's germline CDR1 is GTSNPN and CDR2 SVGIG (reference sequence). Trimming at V came to 0 bases and at J to 10 bases, leaving 14 bases not matched to a gene. CDR3 length: 16 residues. CDR3 DNA sequence: TGTGCCTGGAGTGTACTCGACGGGGGGGCCGGAAGAGAGCAGTTCTTC. This gives the protein CAWSVLDGGAGREQFF.

The chain couples TRBV11-2 to TRBJ1-3; D possibly corresponds to TRBD1 (6 bases). CDR1 and CDR2 (germline): SGHAT, FQNNGV. CDR3 length: 15 residues. The V end was cut by 2 bases, the J end by 4 bases, with 12 bases between. The CDR3 here is CASSLYGGRGNTIYF. In nucleotides, the CDR3 is TGTGCCAGCAGCTTATATGGGGGCCGGGGAAACACCATATATTTT.

The chain is built from TRBV5-5 and TRBJ2-5; 9 bases agree with TRBD2. CDR3 length equals 16 residues. In germline, CDR1 is SGHKS, CDR2 YYEKEE (reference sequence). V dropped 0 bases and J dropped 2; count of bases not matched to a gene: 5. The CDR3 loop reads CASSLGASGAQETQYF. CDR3 bases: TGTGCCAGCAGCTTGGGGGCTAGCGGGGCACAAGAGACCCAGTACTTC.

Comments on this clone: The sample has other DNA sequences that encode this CDR3 too. The chain uses TRBV6-5 and TRBJ2-7, with D maybe TRBD2 (5 bases). V lost 5 bases, J lost 0 bases, and 8 bases lay in between. The CDR3 has 13 residues. Germline V gene sequence: CDR1 MNHEY, CDR2 SVGAGI. Written as DNA, the CDR3 is TGTGCCAGCAGTCGCGGGCCCTCCTACGAGCAGTACTTC. Translated: CASSRGPSYEQYF.

A note on this clone: This sample also contains other DNA sequences that code for the same CDR3. The chain is built from TRBV10-3 and TRBJ2-2; no clear D. This CDR3 region has 15 residues. Germline V gives CDR1 ENHRY, CDR2 SYGVKD. V dropped 0 bases and J dropped 2 bases, with 7 bases sitting between them. Here the CDR3 reads CAISESKGNTGELFF. The CDR3 DNA sequence: TGTGCCATCAGTGAGTCAAAGGGAAACACCGGGGAGCTGTTTTTT.

The table lists this clone with a count of one. This rearrangement joins TRBV30 to TRBJ1-6, with D tentatively TRBD1 (5 bases). The CDR3 contains 15 residues. CDR1 and CDR2 from the germline V gene are GTSNPN and SVGIG (reference sequence). The V end was cut by 0 bases, the J end by 7 bases, with 13 bases between. In nucleotides, the CDR3 is TGTGCCTGGAGTGTGAAGCAGGGATCCAATTCACCCCTCCACTTT. This codes for CAWSVKQGSNSPLHF.

A single count supports this clone. V and J are TRBV4-3 and TRBJ2-1; 8 bases are a match to TRBD1. CDR3 size: 16 residues. V shed 1 base and J 8 bases; nucleotides not matched to a gene: 10. Germline lookup yields CDR1 LGHNA and CDR2 YSLEER. The CDR3 spells CASSQGVTGTGDEQFF. DNA for the CDR3: TGCGCCAGCAGCCAAGGGGTAACCGGGACAGGCGATGAGCAGTTCTTC.

The chain is built from TRBV6-4 and TRBJ2-3; D gene ambiguous. The CDR3 runs to 14 residues. V shed 6 bases and J shed 0 bases, with 10 bases lying between them. In germline, CDR1 is MRHNA, CDR2 SNTAGT. This CDR3 reads CASSDSPSTDTQYF. The CDR3, as DNA: TGTGCCAGCAGCGATAGCCCTAGCACAGATACGCAGTATTTT.

The chain has TRBV10-3 and TRBJ1-6; 9 bases match TRBD1. J lost 7 bases, V lost 6 bases, and 4 bases had no gene match. CDR3 size: 14 residues. Germline CDR1 is ENHRY and CDR2 is SYGVKD. The CDR3 nucleotides are TGTGCCATCAGGGACAGGGGATCGAATTCACCCCTCCACTTT. Translated: CAIRDRGSNSPLHF.

The genes are TRBV5-1 and TRBJ2-5, with D maybe TRBD1 (6 bases). The germline gives CDR1 SGHRS, CDR2 YFSETQ. The V end lost 5 bases, the J end lost 0 bases, and 14 bases lay between the germline ends. This CDR3 contains 15 residues. In nucleotides, the CDR3 is TGCGCCAGCAGGGAAACAGGGTCGTACCAAGAGACCCAGTACTTC. This gives the protein CASRETGSYQETQYF.

The chain couples TRBV6-5 to TRBJ1-3; unclear D gene. The V end was cut by 0 bases, the J end by 2 bases, with 8 bases between. The CDR3 is made up of 15 amino acids. CDR1 and CDR2 (germline): MNHEY, SVGAGI. In DNA form, the CDR3 reads TGTGCCAGCAGTTACTCTGACGGCGCTGGAAACACCATATATTTT. This translates into CASSYSDGAGNTIYF.

The CDR3 loop is CASGGQGAGEQFF. The DNA for the CDR3 is TGCGCCAGCGGAGGGCAGGGGGCTGGTGAGCAGTTCTTC. The chain joins TRBV10-2 to TRBJ2-1, with 8 nucleotides matching TRBD1. The V gene's germline CDR1 is WSHSY and CDR2 SAAADI. The V and J ends lost 8 bases and 9 bases, in that order; junction bases with no gene match: 9. The CDR3 contains 13 residues.

The V gene is TRBV7-3, the J gene TRBJ1-2, with D maybe TRBD1 (5 bases). The V end was cut by 5 bases, the J end by 6 bases, with 16 bases between. Germline loops: CDR1 SGHTA, CDR2 FQGTGA. The CDR3 consists of 14 residues. CDR3 region: CASSTEGSYDGYTF. The CDR3 coding sequence is TGTGCCAGCAGCACCGAGGGGAGTTATGATGGCTACACCTTC.

This clone came up once. This rearrangement joins TRBV11-2 to TRBJ1-5; D might be TRBD1 (5 bases). This CDR3 comprises 15 residues. Germline loops: CDR1 SGHAT, CDR2 FQNNGV. V dropped 1 base and J dropped 1 base, with 8 bases sitting between them. The CDR3 nucleotides read TGTGCCAGCAGCTTAGGACAGATGAGCAATCAGCCCCAGCATTTT. Its translation: CASSLGQMSNQPQHF.

The J gene is TRBJ2-5, the V gene TRBV5-1; 9 nucleotides line up with TRBD1. V gave up 0 bases and J gave up 4 bases; unmatched junction bases: 4. Germline CDR1 reads SGHRS; CDR2 reads YFSETQ. The CDR3 has 15 residues. The CDR3 nucleotides are TGCGCCAGCAGCTTGGACCCGGGACAGGGAGAGACCCAGTACTTC. Translated, it gives CASSLDPGQGETQYF.

The V and J genes are TRBV10-3 and TRBJ2-3; 8 bases line up with TRBD2. The CDR3 runs 19 residues. After removal of 2 bases from V and 9 bases from J, the junction contained 22 bases not matched to a gene. Germline V gene sequence: CDR1 ENHRY, CDR2 SYGVKD. The CDR3 sequence: CAISEGGFSGDSYKGTQYF. Here the CDR3 DNA reads TGTGCCATCAGTGAGGGGGGTTTTAGCGGGGATTCTTACAAGGGGACGCAGTATTTT.

CDR3 nucleotide sequence: TGCGCCAGCAGCCAAGATGGAACAGCTGGGGAGCAGTACTTC. Residues: CASSQDGTAGEQYF. V is TRBV4-1 and J is TRBJ2-7; D unresolved. Germline loops: CDR1 MGHRA, CDR2 YSYEKL. Trimming took off 0 bases at V and 7 bases at J, with 13 bases between the two ends. This CDR3 spans 14 amino acids.

This clone was counted once. The chain couples TRBV6-5 to TRBJ2-7; TRBD1 might be the D (6 bases). Trimming removed 5 bases at V and 9 bases at J, with 14 bases between. CDR1 and CDR2 (germline): MNHEY, SVGAGI. There are 12 residues in the CDR3. CDR3 bases: TGTGCCAGCAGTAAGAACAGGGTACGGCAGTACTTC. This gives the protein CASSKNRVRQYF.

V is TRBV19 and J is TRBJ1-4, with 8 nucleotides matching TRBD1. Germline CDR1 and CDR2: LNHDA and SQIVND (reference sequence). This CDR3 spans 16 amino acids. J lost 8 bases, V lost 7 bases, and 15 bases had no gene match. The CDR3 loop is CASIGQGLAATEKLFF. The CDR3 DNA is TGTGCCAGTATCGGACAGGGTCTAGCGGCGACCGAAAAACTGTTTTTT. The complete variable domain, with remaining parts taken from reference TRBV19 and TRBJ1-4, reads DGGITQSPKYLFRKEGQNVTLSCEQNLNHDAMYWYRQDPGQGLRLIYYSQIVNDFQKGDIAEGYSVSREKKESFPLTVTSAQKNPTAFYLCASIGQGLAATEKLFFGSGTQLSVL.

V gene TRBV2 combines with J gene TRBJ2-3; 9 bases are shared with TRBD2. The CDR3 extends over 17 amino acids. Germline V gene lookup returns CDR1 SNHLY and CDR2 FYNNEI. Trimming removed 0 bases from V and 4 bases from J; junction bases left unmatched: 8. The CDR3, as DNA: TGTGCCAGCAGTGAAGCGCTGCTAGCGGGATTTGCAGATACGCAGTATTTT. Amino acids: CASSEALLAGFADTQYF.

The chain has TRBV5-6 and TRBJ2-5; 9 bases map to TRBD1. Germline lookup yields CDR1 SGHDT and CDR2 YYEEEE. The CDR3 spans 14 residues. With V trimmed by 4 bases and J by 4 bases, 5 bases remained unmatched. CDR3 nucleotide sequence: TGTGCCAGCAGCCCGGGACAGGGAGGAGAGACCCAGTACTTC. Its protein product is CASSPGQGGETQYF.

The V gene is TRBV2, the J gene TRBJ2-4, with D perhaps matching TRBD1 or TRBD2 (5 bases each). Looked up from germline, CDR1 is SNHLY and CDR2 is FYNNEI. V was shortened by 8 bases and J by 7 bases, with 15 bases between the two germline ends. CDR3 length: 13 amino acids. The CDR3 region is CASRVEGENIQYF. CDR3 nucleotides: TGTGCCAGCCGGGTGGAAGGGGAGAACATTCAGTACTTC.

The chain is built from TRBV19 and TRBJ2-7; 12 bases align to TRBD2. The V gene's germline CDR1 is LNHDA and CDR2 SQIVND (reference sequence). There are 15 residues in the CDR3. Trimming took 6 bases from V and 2 from J; bases not matched to a gene: 5. In DNA form, the CDR3 reads TGTGCCAGTAGCCCGACTAGCGGGGGACCCTACGAGCAGTACTTC. Protein: CASSPTSGGPYEQYF.